Below, 17 T cell receptor beta chains from the same sample are listed, as sequenced in a study of blood T cell repertoires in COVID-19. Data came from immunoSEQ multiplex PCR; TCRdb stores just in-frame clones and leaves some out. Here the sample spans about 670,000 clones, over 80% being singletons. The sample was peripheral blood. These receptor sequences come from a woman under 30 with acute or convalescent COVID-19.

J is TRBJ2-3 and V is TRBV7-8, with D uncertain. Trimming shortened V by 5 bases and J by 10 bases, and 19 bases separated the two germline ends. Germline CDR1 reads SGHVS; CDR2 reads FQNEAQ. This CDR3 contains 14 residues. CDR3 region: CASSRTPRVAAQYF. CDR3 sequence (DNA): TGTGCCAGCAGCCGTACTCCCCGGGTGGCGGCGCAGTATTTT.

The genes are TRBV15 and TRBJ2-1; D ambiguous. There are 13 residues in the CDR3. CDR1 is LNHNV and CDR2 is YYDKDF in the germline V gene (reference sequence). Trimming stripped 0 bases from V and 6 bases from J, with 6 bases between. The CDR3 protein is CATSRDIGNEQFF. The DNA of the CDR3 is TGTGCCACCAGCAGAGATATCGGCAATGAGCAGTTCTTC.

The gene calls are TRBV7-2 and TRBJ2-1; tentative D call: TRBD1 (6 bases). The CDR3 length is 13 residues. Trimming stripped 5 bases from V and 6 bases from J, with 11 bases between. Germline CDR1 and CDR2: SGHTA and FQGNSA. The CDR3 here is CASSLSRGNEQFF. The DNA for the CDR3 is TGTGCCAGCAGCCTGAGCAGGGGCAATGAGCAGTTCTTC.

This clone showed up just a few times. The chain links TRBV7-9 to TRBJ1-1; D not resolved. Germline V gene sequence: CDR1 SEHNR, CDR2 FQNEAQ (reference sequence). Trimming stripped 8 bases from V and 5 bases from J, with 9 bases between. The CDR3 covers 11 residues. The CDR3 loop reads CASLGWTEAFF. The CDR3 region has the DNA TGTGCCAGCCTAGGCTGGACTGAAGCTTTCTTT.

The chain recombines TRBV11-2 with TRBJ1-6, with 10 bases lining up with TRBD1. The CDR3 runs to 17 residues. The V segment lost 5 bases and the J segment 5 bases; nucleotides outside the gene matches: 9. The germline gives CDR1 SGHAT, CDR2 FQNNGV. The CDR3 reads CASSLYRQGAHNSPLHF. For the CDR3, the DNA is TGTGCCAGCAGCCTTTATAGACAGGGGGCGCATAATTCACCCCTCCACTTT. The whole variable domain, filled in from reference TRBV11-2 and TRBJ1-6, reads EAGVAQSPRYKIIEKRQSVAFWCNPISGHATLYWYQQILGQGPKLLIQFQNNGVVDDSQLPKDRFSAERLKGVDSTLKIQPAKLEDSAVYLCASSLYRQGAHNSPLHFGNGTRLTVT.

The rearrangement links TRBV9 to TRBJ2-7; 10 positions agree with TRBD2. CDR1 and CDR2 from the germline V gene are SGDLS and YYNGEE. The trim removed 0 bases at V and 3 bases at J, leaving 6 bases unmatched. CDR3 length equals 16 residues. The CDR3 loop reads CASSVGPGTSVYEQYF. CDR3 bases: TGTGCCAGCAGCGTAGGTCCCGGGACTAGCGTCTACGAGCAGTACTTC.

V gene TRBV18 combines with J gene TRBJ1-5; 7 bases line up with TRBD1. V dropped 1 base and J dropped 0; count of bases not matched to a gene: 15. CDR1 KGHSH and CDR2 LQKENI come from the germline V gene. CDR3 length: 20 amino acids. Here the CDR3 reads CASSPRNIRFRDSSNQPQHF. The CDR3 DNA follows: TGTGCCAGCTCACCACGTAATATACGATTCCGGGACAGTAGCAATCAGCCCCAGCATTTT.

This chain connects TRBV4-1 to TRBJ2-7; TRBD1 agrees at 8 bases. Germline CDR1 is MGHRA and CDR2 is YSYEKL. This CDR3 is 17 amino acids long. With V trimmed by 4 bases and J by 0 bases, 11 bases remained unmatched. The DNA for the CDR3 is TGCGCCAGCAGCCTAATATTGGGACAGGTGAGCTCCTACGAGCAGTACTTC. Translated, it gives CASSLILGQVSSYEQYF.

There are a few counts of this clone. V usage is TRBV24-1 and J usage is TRBJ1-2, with unresolved D. V was clipped by 0 bases and J by 2 bases, with 6 bases between them. Germline loops: CDR1 KGHDR, CDR2 SFDVKD. This CDR3 is built from 14 residues. CDR3 nucleotides: TGTGCCACCAGTGATTTGCGGGGAAACTATGGCTACACCTTC. Its translation: CATSDLRGNYGYTF.

The chain is built from TRBV18 and TRBJ1-4; TRBD1 matches 7 bases. V lost 6 bases to trimming and J lost 4 bases; unmatched junction nucleotides: 11. The CDR3 spans 16 residues. CDR1 is KGHSH and CDR2 is LQKENI in the germline V gene. The CDR3 nucleotides read TGTGCCAGCTCCAGCCCCAACAGGGGAAGTAATGAAAAACTGTTTTTT. As protein: CASSSPNRGSNEKLFF.

The rearrangement joins TRBV4-1 to TRBJ1-6; D unresolved. Germline loops: CDR1 MGHRA, CDR2 YSYEKL. Deletions cut 1 base from V and 7 bases from J, with 11 bases between. The length of the CDR3 is 15 residues. DNA for the CDR3: TGCGCCAGCAGCCAAGGGGCAATATTGAATTCACCCCTCCACTTT. This translates into CASSQGAILNSPLHF.

The chain employs TRBV24-1 and TRBJ1-1, with a weak D call TRBD1 (6 bases). In germline, CDR1 is KGHDR, CDR2 SFDVKD. The CDR3 consists of 13 residues. V lost 8 bases and J lost 2, with 11 bases in between. In DNA form, the CDR3 reads TGTGCCACCACTGGACAGAGAAACACTGAAGCTTTCTTT. Translation: CATTGQRNTEAFF.

The V call is TRBV5-6, the J call TRBJ1-5, with D hard to call. This CDR3 spans 14 amino acids. V shed 0 bases and J shed 5 bases, with 9 bases lying between them. Germline lookup yields CDR1 SGHDT and CDR2 YYEEEE. This chain's CDR3 is CASSLAVGDQPQHF. The CDR3 DNA reads TGTGCCAGCAGCTTGGCCGTGGGCGATCAGCCCCAGCATTTT.

This chain joins TRBV4-3 and TRBJ1-1, with D unclear. With 0 bases removed from V and 7 bases from J, the gap between germline ends came to 9 bases. This CDR3 has 13 residues. Per the germline V gene, CDR1 is LGHNA and CDR2 is YSLEER. CDR3 loop: CASSQEWAGEAFF. DNA for the CDR3: TGCGCCAGCAGCCAAGAATGGGCGGGTGAAGCTTTCTTT.

The rearrangement uses TRBV10-3 and TRBJ1-2; tentative D call: TRBD1 (6 bases). Per the germline V gene, CDR1 is ENHRY and CDR2 is SYGVKD. V lost 2 bases and J lost 2, with 12 bases in between. CDR3 length equals 15 residues. The CDR3 reads CAISERGGMNYGYTF. The DNA for the CDR3 is TGTGCCATCAGTGAGAGGGGGGGCATGAACTATGGCTACACCTTC.

CDR3 coding DNA: TGCGCCAGCAGCGGCTCGCAGGGATTTCGTGGCTATGGCTACACCTTC. Its translation: CASSGSQGFRGYGYTF. The chain employs TRBV5-1 and TRBJ1-2; possible D gene TRBD1, 5 bases. The germline V gene encodes CDR1 SGHRS and CDR2 YFSETQ. Trimming cost V 4 bases and J 4 bases, with 20 bases left between them. CDR3 length: 16 residues. The full variable domain, in which reference TRBV5-1 and TRBJ1-2 provide the parts outside the CDR3, is KAGVTQTPRYLIKTRGQQVTLSCSPISGHRSVSWYQQTPGQGLQFLFEYFSETQRNKGNFPGRFSGRQFSNSRSEMNVSTLELGDSALYLCASSGSQGFRGYGYTFGSGTRLTVV.

This chain connects TRBV7-9 to TRBJ1-2; 9 bases agree with TRBD1. The junction had 2 bases not matched to a gene; V was cut back by 5 bases and J by 1 base. CDR1 and CDR2 from the germline V gene are SEHNR and FQNEAQ (reference sequence). This CDR3 comprises 14 residues. The CDR3 coding sequence is TGTGCCAGCAGCCAGGGACAGGGTAACTATGGCTACACCTTC. As protein: CASSQGQGNYGYTF. The variable domain in full, completed from reference TRBV7-9 and TRBJ1-2, reads DTGVSQNPRHKITKRGQNVTFRCDPISEHNRLYWYRQTLGQGPEFLTYFQNEAQLEKSRLLSDRFSAERPKGSFSTLEIQRTEQGDSAMYLCASSQGQGNYGYTFGSGTRLTVV.